This TCR beta chain was identified during a study of shared clonotypes between healthy human individuals. The assay was run at deep level. Here immunoSEQ multiplex PCR was the method, and the copy in TCRdb shows in-frame clones only, minus some. The sample lists 950,000 to 1,300,000 clones, about 80% occurring once. This CDR3 contains 15 residues. Germline V gene data show CDR1 as LNHNV and CDR2 as YYDKDF (reference sequence). Trimming left V 0 bases short and J 4 bases short, with 9 bases between. The specimen sequenced was memory CD4+ T cells sorted from blood. Subset: CD45RA-negative fraction. The chain employs TRBV15 and TRBJ1-4, with a weak D call TRBD1 (5 bases). The clonotype was recovered from a man between 18 and 29 years old in good health. The CDR3 sequence is CATSRDGQGNEKLFF. The CDR3 bases are TGTGCCACCAGCAGAGATGGGCAGGGTAATGAAAAACTGTTTTTT.